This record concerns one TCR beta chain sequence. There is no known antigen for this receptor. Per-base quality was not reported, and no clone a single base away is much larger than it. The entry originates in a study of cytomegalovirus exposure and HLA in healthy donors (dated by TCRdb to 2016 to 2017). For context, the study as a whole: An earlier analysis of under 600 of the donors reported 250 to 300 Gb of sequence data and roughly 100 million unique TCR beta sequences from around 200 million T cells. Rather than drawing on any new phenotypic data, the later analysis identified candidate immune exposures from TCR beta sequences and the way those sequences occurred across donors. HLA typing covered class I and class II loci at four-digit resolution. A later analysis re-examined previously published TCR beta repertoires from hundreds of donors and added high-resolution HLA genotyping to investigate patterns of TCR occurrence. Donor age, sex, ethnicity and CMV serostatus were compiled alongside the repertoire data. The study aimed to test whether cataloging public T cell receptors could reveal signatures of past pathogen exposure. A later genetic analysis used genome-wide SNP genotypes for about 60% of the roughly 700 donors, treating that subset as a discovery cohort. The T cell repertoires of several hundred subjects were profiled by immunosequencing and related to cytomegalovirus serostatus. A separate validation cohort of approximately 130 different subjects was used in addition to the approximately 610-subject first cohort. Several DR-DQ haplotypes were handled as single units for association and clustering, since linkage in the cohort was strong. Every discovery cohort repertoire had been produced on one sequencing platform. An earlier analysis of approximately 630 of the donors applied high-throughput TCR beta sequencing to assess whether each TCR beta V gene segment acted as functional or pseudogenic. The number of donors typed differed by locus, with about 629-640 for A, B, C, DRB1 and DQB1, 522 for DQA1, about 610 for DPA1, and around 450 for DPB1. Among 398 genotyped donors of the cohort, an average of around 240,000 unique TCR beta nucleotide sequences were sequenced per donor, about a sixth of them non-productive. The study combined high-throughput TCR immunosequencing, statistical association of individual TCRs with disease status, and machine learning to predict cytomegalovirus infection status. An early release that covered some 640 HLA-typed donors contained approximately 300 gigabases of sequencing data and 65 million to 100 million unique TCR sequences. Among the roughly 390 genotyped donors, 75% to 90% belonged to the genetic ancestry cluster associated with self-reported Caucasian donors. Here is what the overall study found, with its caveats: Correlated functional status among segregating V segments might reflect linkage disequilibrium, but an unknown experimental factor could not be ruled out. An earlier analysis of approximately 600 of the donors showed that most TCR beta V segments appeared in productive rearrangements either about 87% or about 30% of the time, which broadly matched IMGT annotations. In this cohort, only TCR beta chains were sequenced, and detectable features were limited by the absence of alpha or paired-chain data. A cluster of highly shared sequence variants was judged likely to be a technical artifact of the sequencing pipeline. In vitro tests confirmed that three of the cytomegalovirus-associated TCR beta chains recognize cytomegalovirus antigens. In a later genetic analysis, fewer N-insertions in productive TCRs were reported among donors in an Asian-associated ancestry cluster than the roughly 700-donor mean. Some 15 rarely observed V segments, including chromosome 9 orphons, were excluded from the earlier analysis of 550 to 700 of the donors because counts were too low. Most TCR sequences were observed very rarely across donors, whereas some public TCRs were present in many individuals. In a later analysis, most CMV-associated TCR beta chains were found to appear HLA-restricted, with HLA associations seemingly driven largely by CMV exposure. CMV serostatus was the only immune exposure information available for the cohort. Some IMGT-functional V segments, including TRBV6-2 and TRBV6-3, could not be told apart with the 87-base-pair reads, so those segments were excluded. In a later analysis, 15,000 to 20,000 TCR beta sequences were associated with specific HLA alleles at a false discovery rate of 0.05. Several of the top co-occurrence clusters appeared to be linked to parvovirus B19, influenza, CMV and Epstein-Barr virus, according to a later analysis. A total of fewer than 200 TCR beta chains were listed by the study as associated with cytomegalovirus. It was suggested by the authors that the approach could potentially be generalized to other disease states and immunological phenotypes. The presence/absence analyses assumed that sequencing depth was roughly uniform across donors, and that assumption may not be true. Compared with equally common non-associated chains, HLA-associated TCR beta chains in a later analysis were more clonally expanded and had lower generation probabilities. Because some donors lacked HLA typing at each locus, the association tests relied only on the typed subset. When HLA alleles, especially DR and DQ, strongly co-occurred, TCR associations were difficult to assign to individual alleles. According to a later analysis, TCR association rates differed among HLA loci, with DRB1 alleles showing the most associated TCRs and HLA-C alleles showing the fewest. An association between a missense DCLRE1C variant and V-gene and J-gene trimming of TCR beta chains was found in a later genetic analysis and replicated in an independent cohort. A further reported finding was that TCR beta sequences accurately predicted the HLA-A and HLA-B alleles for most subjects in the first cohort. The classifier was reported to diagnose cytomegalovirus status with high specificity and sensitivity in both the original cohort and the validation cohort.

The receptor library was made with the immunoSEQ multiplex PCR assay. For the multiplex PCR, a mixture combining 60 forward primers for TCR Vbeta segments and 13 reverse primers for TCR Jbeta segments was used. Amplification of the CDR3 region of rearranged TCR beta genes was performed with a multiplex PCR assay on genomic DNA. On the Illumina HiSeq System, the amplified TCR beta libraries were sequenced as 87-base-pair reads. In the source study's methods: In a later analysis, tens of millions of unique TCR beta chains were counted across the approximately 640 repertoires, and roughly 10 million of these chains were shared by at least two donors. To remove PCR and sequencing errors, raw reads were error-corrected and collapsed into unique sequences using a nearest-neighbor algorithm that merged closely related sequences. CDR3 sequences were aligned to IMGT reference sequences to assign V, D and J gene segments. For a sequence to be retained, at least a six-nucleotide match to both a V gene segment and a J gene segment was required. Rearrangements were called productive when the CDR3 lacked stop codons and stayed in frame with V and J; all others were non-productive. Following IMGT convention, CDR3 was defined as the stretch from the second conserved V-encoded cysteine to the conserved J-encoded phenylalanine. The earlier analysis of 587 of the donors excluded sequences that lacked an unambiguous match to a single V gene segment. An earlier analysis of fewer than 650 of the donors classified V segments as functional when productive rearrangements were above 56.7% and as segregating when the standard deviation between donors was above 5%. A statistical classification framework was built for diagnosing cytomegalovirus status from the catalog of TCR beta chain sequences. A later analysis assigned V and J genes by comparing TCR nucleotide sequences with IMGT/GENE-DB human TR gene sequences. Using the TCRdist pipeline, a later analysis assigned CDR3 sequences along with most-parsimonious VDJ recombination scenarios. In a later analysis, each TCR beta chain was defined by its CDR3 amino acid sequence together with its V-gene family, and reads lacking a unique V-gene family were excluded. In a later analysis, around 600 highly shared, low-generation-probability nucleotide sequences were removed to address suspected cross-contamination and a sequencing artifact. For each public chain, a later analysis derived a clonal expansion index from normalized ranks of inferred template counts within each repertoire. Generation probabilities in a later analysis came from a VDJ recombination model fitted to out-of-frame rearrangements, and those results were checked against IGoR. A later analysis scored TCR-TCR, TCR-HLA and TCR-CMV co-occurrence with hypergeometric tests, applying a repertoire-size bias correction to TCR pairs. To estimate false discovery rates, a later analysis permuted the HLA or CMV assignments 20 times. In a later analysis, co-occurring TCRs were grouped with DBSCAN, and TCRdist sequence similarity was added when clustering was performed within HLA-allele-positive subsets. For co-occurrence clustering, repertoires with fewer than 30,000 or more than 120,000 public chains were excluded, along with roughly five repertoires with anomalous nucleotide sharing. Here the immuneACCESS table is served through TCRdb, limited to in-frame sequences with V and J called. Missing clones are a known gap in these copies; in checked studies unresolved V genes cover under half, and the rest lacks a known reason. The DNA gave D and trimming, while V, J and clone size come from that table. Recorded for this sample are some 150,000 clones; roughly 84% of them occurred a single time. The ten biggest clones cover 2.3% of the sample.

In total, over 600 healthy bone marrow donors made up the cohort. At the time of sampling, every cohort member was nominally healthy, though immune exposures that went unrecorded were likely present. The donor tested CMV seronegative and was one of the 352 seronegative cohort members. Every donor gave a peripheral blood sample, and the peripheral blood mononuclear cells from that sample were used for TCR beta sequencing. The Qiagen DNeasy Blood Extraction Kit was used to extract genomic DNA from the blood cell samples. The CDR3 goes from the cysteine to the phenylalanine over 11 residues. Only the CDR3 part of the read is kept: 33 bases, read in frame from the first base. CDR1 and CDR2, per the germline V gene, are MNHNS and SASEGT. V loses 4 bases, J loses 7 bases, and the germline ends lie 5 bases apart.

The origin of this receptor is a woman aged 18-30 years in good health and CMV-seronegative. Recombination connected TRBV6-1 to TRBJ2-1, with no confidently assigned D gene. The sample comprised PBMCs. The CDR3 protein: CASSVRNEQFF. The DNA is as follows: TGTGCCAGCAGTGTCAGAAATGAGCAGTTCTTC.